This TCR beta chain appears in the sequencing data of a study of cytomegalovirus exposure and HLA in healthy donors. Study as a whole: The Caucasian-associated ancestry cluster held roughly 78% of roughly 400 genotyped donors.

Trimming left V 3 bases short and J 0 bases short, with 9 bases between. The CDR3 length is 14 residues. CDR1 is SGHNT, CDR2 YYREEE, per germline (reference sequence). The PCR employed 60 Vbeta primers together with 13 Jbeta primers. Clones were sequenced by immunoSEQ multiplex PCR, and TCRdb holds only the in-frame ones, with some missing. The data hold around 84,000 clones, with 70% to 80% observed a single time. The chain employs TRBV5-4 and TRBJ1-1; no clear D. This sequence originates from a man aged 50 to 60 in good health and CMV-seronegative. What was sequenced was PBMCs. The CDR3 region is CASSYEVMNTEAFF. CDR3 coding DNA: TGTGCCAGCAGCTATGAGGTGATGAACACTGAAGCTTTCTTT.